This entry lists 20 T cell receptor beta chains sequenced from one sample in a study of shared clonotypes between healthy human individuals (dated by TCRdb to about 2020). Libraries were built with the immunoSEQ multiplex PCR assay. Held by TCRdb, this immuneACCESS table contains in-frame sequences only and omits some clones. Under half of the omission traces to an unresolved V gene where checked; the cause of the rest is unknown. Here the sample has some 2,000,000 clones; more than 90% occur a single time. About 0.13% of the sample is in the top ten clones. Material: naive CD4+ T cells sorted from blood. The sample's cell subset or site label is to be understood as: CD45RA+ positively selected. These TCRs come from a man aged 18 to 35 in good health.

The J gene is TRBJ1-1, the V gene TRBV18; 12 bases align to TRBD1. CDR3 length equals 16 residues. CDR1 and CDR2 (germline): KGHSH, LQKENI. The V segment lost 3 bases and the J segment 5 bases; nucleotides outside the gene matches: 7. This CDR3 is CASSPRQGQGATEAFF. CDR3 DNA sequence: TGTGCCAGCTCACCCCGCCAGGGACAGGGGGCAACTGAAGCTTTCTTT.

The chain combines TRBV15 with TRBJ2-7; D could derive from TRBD1 or TRBD2 (5 bases each). The germline V gene encodes CDR1 LNHNV and CDR2 YYDKDF (reference sequence). The CDR3 spans 16 residues. V lost 2 bases to trimming and J lost 0 bases, with 14 bases between them. The CDR3 region is CATSRSEGPGSYEQYF. The CDR3 coding sequence is TGTGCCACCAGCAGATCCGAGGGGCCTGGCTCCTACGAGCAGTACTTC.

In regard to this clone: Other nucleotide sequences in the sample specify the same CDR3. This chain connects TRBV5-1 to TRBJ2-2; maybe TRBD1 (6 bases). Germline CDR1 and CDR2: SGHRS and YFSETQ. V was pared by 2 bases and J by 3 bases, with 11 bases between. There are 15 residues in the CDR3. CDR3: CASSLQGWDTGELFF. CDR3 coding DNA: TGCGCCAGCAGCTTACAGGGTTGGGACACCGGGGAGCTGTTTTTT. The full variable domain, completed using reference TRBV5-1 and TRBJ2-2, is KAGVTQTPRYLIKTRGQQVTLSCSPISGHRSVSWYQQTPGQGLQFLFEYFSETQRNKGNFPGRFSGRQFSNSRSEMNVSTLELGDSALYLCASSLQGWDTGELFFGEGSRLTVL.

The V and J genes are TRBV28 and TRBJ2-2, with D hard to call. Deletions cut 3 bases from V and 7 bases from J, with 12 bases between. The CDR3 spans 14 residues. Germline loops: CDR1 MDHEN, CDR2 SYDVKM. The CDR3: CASSLVPFFGELFF. The CDR3 DNA reads TGTGCCAGCAGTTTGGTTCCTTTTTTCGGGGAGCTGTTTTTT.

This chain connects TRBV7-2 to TRBJ2-2; 9 bases agree with TRBD1. Germline CDR1 is SGHTA and CDR2 is FQGNSA. The V gene end was trimmed by 5 bases and the J gene end by 1 base; junction bases not matched to a gene: 2. CDR3 length: 15 residues. The CDR3, as DNA: TGTGCCAGCAGCAGGGGACAGGGGAACACCGGGGAGCTGTTTTTT. Protein sequence: CASSRGQGNTGELFF.

This rearrangement joins TRBV19 to TRBJ2-1; TRBD1 matches at 7 bases. Germline lookup yields CDR1 LNHDA and CDR2 SQIVND (reference sequence). The CDR3 extends over 15 amino acids. J lost 1 base, V lost 1 base, and 1 base had no gene match. The CDR3, as DNA: TGTGCCAGTAGTATAGTGACAGGGTCCTACAATGAGCAGTTCTTC. Translating gives CASSIVTGSYNEQFF.

V usage is TRBV5-4 and J usage is TRBJ2-3; 9 positions match TRBD2. Germline V gene data show CDR1 as SGHNT and CDR2 as YYREEE (reference sequence). This CDR3 is 15 amino acids long. V was clipped by 4 bases and J by 2 bases; unmatched bases: 5. The DNA for the CDR3 is TGTGCCAGCAGCCATAGCGGGGGAGACACAGATACGCAGTATTTT. Translation gives CASSHSGGDTDTQYF.

J is TRBJ2-2 and V is TRBV5-4; D not certain. CDR1 is SGHNT and CDR2 is YYREEE in the germline V gene (reference sequence). V was shortened by 1 base and J by 4 bases, with 5 bases between the two germline ends. CDR3 length: 13 residues. The CDR3 sequence: CASSLSATGELFF. Here the CDR3 DNA reads TGTGCCAGCAGCTTGTCGGCCACCGGGGAGCTGTTTTTT.

The rearrangement joins TRBV6-1 to TRBJ1-2; D is unclear. The CDR3 spans 12 residues. Germline CDR1 and CDR2: MNHNS and SASEGT. V was pared by 6 bases and J by 5 bases, with 10 bases between. For the CDR3, the DNA is TGTGCCAGCAGCTCGGTCGGGTATGGCTACACCTTC. The encoded protein is CASSSVGYGYTF.

The CDR3 is CASSQLRGSTDTQYF. The CDR3 DNA reads as TGCGCCAGCAGCCAACTTCGCGGGAGTACAGATACGCAGTATTTT. The chain combines TRBV4-3 with TRBJ2-3, with 7 bases identical to TRBD2. Trimming at V came to 2 bases and at J to 3 bases, leaving 5 bases not matched to a gene. CDR1 is LGHNA and CDR2 is YSLEER in the germline V gene. The CDR3 totals 15 residues.

This chain uses TRBV29-1 with TRBJ2-2, with 10 bases that match TRBD2. V shed 1 base, J shed 1 base, and the junction held 6 bases outside the gene matches. The CDR3 sequence is 17 residues long. The germline gives CDR1 SQVTM, CDR2 ANQGSEA. The CDR3 DNA follows: TGCAGCGTTGAAGCATCGGCTAGCGGGGGGAACACCGGGGAGCTGTTTTTT. It encodes CSVEASASGGNTGELFF.

The genes are TRBV14 and TRBJ2-4, with TRBD1 matching 7 bases. This CDR3 has 17 amino acids. Germline assignment: CDR1 SGHDN and CDR2 FVKESK. J was trimmed by 2 bases and V by 4 bases; bases with no gene match: 11. CDR3 residues: CASSRYPQGDTKNIQYF. The CDR3 nucleotides read TGTGCCAGCAGCCGATATCCTCAGGGGGATACCAAAAACATTCAGTACTTC.

The chain carries TRBV18 and TRBJ2-7; D is uncertain. The CDR3 runs to 15 residues. The germline V gene has CDR1 KGHSH and CDR2 LQKENI. Trimming removed 0 bases from V and 2 bases from J, with 11 bases in between. CDR3 coding DNA: TGTGCCAGCTCACCACCGGGAAATATTCCCTACGAGCAGTACTTC. Protein: CASSPPGNIPYEQYF.

The DNA of the CDR3 is TGTGCCAGCAGCGCCCCGGGCCCCAAGACGGACATTCAGTACTTC. This codes for CASSAPGPKTDIQYF. This chain connects TRBV7-9 to TRBJ2-4; D gene ambiguous. CDR1 and CDR2 from the germline V gene are SEHNR and FQNEAQ (reference sequence). V lost 5 bases and J 8 bases, leaving 19 bases between the germline ends. This CDR3 contains 15 residues.

This clone has only one observation. The CDR3 region is CATARAGYGYTF. The CDR3 nucleotides read TGTGCCACCGCCCGGGCAGGGTATGGCTACACCTTC. V gene TRBV5-8 combines with J gene TRBJ1-2, with D possibly being TRBD1 (5 bases). This CDR3 has 12 residues. V was pared by 9 bases and J by 5 bases, with 14 bases between. In germline, CDR1 is SGHTS, CDR2 YDEGEE.

This chain links TRBV9 with TRBJ2-1; TRBD2 matches 7 bases. The CDR3 spans 16 residues. The germline V gene has CDR1 SGDLS and CDR2 YYNGEE. V lost 3 bases to trimming and J lost 9 bases; unmatched junction nucleotides: 15. Here the CDR3 reads CASSGIGTTGGSEQFF. As DNA, the CDR3 is TGTGCCAGCAGCGGGATTGGGACCACGGGGGGTAGTGAGCAGTTCTTC.

As DNA, the CDR3 is TGTGCCAGCAGTGCCGGGACAGGGCCATATAATTCACCCCTCCACTTT. Translating it yields CASSAGTGPYNSPLHF. The V call is TRBV5-4, the J call TRBJ1-6, with 9 bases identical to TRBD1. Germline V lookup: CDR1 SGHNT, CDR2 YYREEE (reference sequence). V shed 5 bases and J 4 bases; nucleotides not matched to a gene: 7. The CDR3 has 16 amino acids.

The J gene is TRBJ2-3, the V gene TRBV5-1; 10 positions match TRBD2. J gave up 2 bases and V 4 bases, and 10 bases lay outside the gene matches. This CDR3 region has 17 residues. CDR1 and CDR2 from the germline V gene are SGHRS and YFSETQ. In DNA, the CDR3 is TGCGCCAGCAGCCTGGGTGCACTAGCGGGGCACACAGATACGCAGTATTTT. Translated, it gives CASSLGALAGHTDTQYF.

The V and J genes are TRBV30 and TRBJ1-6, with a possible D match to TRBD1 (6 bases). The germline CDR1 and CDR2 sequences are GTSNPN and SVGIG (reference sequence). The germline V and J ends were trimmed by 6 bases and 6 bases, with 12 bases remaining between them. CDR3 length: 13 residues. The CDR3 DNA is TGTGCCTGCCCGACAGGCCCTAATTCACCCCTCCACTTT. It translates to CACPTGPNSPLHF. Based on the CDR3 plus reference TRBV30 and TRBJ1-6, the full variable domain is SQTIHQWPATLVQPVGSPLSLECTVEGTSNPNLYWYRQAAGRGLQLLFYSVGIGQISSEVPQNLSASRPQDRQFILSSKKLLLSDSGFYLCACPTGPNSPLHFGNGTRLTVT.

The V and J genes are TRBV18 and TRBJ2-2, with TRBD1 as a possible D gene (5 bases). CDR1 KGHSH and CDR2 LQKENI come from the germline V gene. V dropped 3 bases and J dropped 1 base, with 9 bases sitting between them. CDR3 length: 15 amino acids. The chain's CDR3 is CASSPRQLNTGELFF. In DNA, the CDR3 is TGTGCCAGCTCACCCAGACAGCTGAACACCGGGGAGCTGTTTTTT.